A selection of T cell receptor beta chains follows, all from one sample in a study of CXCR3-negative and CXCR3-positive naive CD8 T cells. For each CDR3 protein, TCRdb gives one entry from its re-call of the 5' RACE reads, without DNA. This repertoire includes roughly 100,000 distinct CDR3 sequences. Input material: naive CXCR3+ CD8+ T cells from blood. The receptors come from a human donor in good health. Some clones in this sample may be carry-over from other donors' samples. CDR3s include the opening cysteine and the closing phenylalanine or tryptophan.

j_call v_call cdr3_aa
TRBJ2-3 TRBV6-5 CASSYFQGAGDTQYF
TRBJ1-1 TRBV2 CASSVDPNTEAFF
TRBJ2-5 TRBV20-1 CSAREPSGLEGETQYF
TRBJ2-7 TRBV29-1 CSVEDRDSPYEQYF
TRBJ2-5 TRBV7-9 CASTSRGGQETQYF
TRBJ2-5 TRBV7-9 CASSPSGAETQYF
TRBJ2-2 TRBV5-1 CASSWDQAGTGELFF
TRBJ2-7 TRBV3-1 CASSLTVTYEQYF
TRBJ2-2 TRBV10-2 CPSSEVAGFSGELFF
TRBJ2-1 TRBV6-6 CASSYSSGAAGNEQFF
TRBJ1-2 TRBV12-3/TRBV12-4 CASSLGVNYGYTF
TRBJ2-4 TRBV5-1 CASSAAWTDENIQYF
TRBJ2-1 TRBV28 CASRDPGPYNEQFF
TRBJ1-1 TRBV4-3 CASSLEANTEAFF
TRBJ1-1 TRBV6-5 CATPLDCNTEAFF
TRBJ1-5 TRBV7-2 CASSPGQSDSNQPQHF
TRBJ2-1 TRBV7-9 CASSLDPVGGGYYYYNEQFF
TRBJ2-7 TRBV9 CASSVGDNSYEQYF
TRBJ1-3 TRBV20-1 CSARTEISGNTIYF
TRBJ1-6 TRBV27 CASSRANSPLHF
TRBJ2-2 TRBV29-1 CSVERTADTGELFF
TRBJ2-1 TRBV28 CASSSLSRLAGYNEQFF
TRBJ2-7 TRBV29-1 CSVESQSYEQYF
TRBJ2-7 TRBV20-1 CSARGGPGFEQYF
TRBJ2-1 TRBV6-1 CASSDRGVVGEQFF
TRBJ2-7 TRBV28 CASYDRGYEQYF
TRBJ1-1 TRBV7-8 CASSLGDFEAFF
TRBJ1-1 TRBV7-2 CASSLLVIDTEAFF
TRBJ2-7 TRBV7-9 CASSSGRTYEQYF
TRBJ2-7 TRBV7-9 CASSSGNTREQYF
TRBJ2-4 TRBV25-1 CASSGTGGLWAKNIQYF
TRBJ2-7 TRBV28 CASSSLSGDYEQYF
TRBJ2-7 TRBV28 CASSPTGTVEQYF
TRBJ1-1 TRBV27 CASSLSSATMNTEAFF
TRBJ2-1 TRBV4-2 CASSQVPAVGGSYNEQFF
TRBJ2-7 TRBV13 CASSPGQKVSYEQYF